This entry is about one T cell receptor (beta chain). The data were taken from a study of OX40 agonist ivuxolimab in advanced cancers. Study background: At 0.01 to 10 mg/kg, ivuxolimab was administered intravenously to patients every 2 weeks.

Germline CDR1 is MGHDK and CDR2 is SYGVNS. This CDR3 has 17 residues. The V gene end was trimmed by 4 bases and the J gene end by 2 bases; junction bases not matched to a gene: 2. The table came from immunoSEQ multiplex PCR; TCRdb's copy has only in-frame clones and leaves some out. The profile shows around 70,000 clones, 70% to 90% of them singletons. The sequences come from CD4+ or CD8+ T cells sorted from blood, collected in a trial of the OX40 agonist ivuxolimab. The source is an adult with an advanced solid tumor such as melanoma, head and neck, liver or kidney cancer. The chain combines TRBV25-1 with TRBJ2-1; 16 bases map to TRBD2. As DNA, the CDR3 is TGTGCCAGCAGTGCGGGGACTAGCGGGGGGGCCTACAATGAGCAGTTCTTC. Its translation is CASSAGTSGGAYNEQFF.